The 21 T cell receptor beta chains listed next were all sequenced from one sample in a study of cytomegalovirus exposure and HLA in healthy donors. Sequencing used immunoSEQ multiplex PCR; TCRdb keeps in-frame clones, though not all of them. The table includes 150,000 to 180,000 clones, roughly 90% detected once. What was sequenced was PBMCs. The receptors originated from a man aged 18 to 29 in good health and CMV-seropositive.

The rearrangement links TRBV5-1 to TRBJ2-7; 7 bases agree with TRBD2. There are 16 residues in the CDR3. V lost 0 bases to trimming and J lost 3 bases; unmatched junction nucleotides: 9. The germline CDR1 and CDR2 sequences are SGHRS and YFSETQ. The CDR3 nucleotides read TGCGCCAGCAGCTTGGCCGGCAGCGGGGCGATCTACGAGCAGTACTTC. Encoded protein: CASSLAGSGAIYEQYF.

This chain links TRBV6-1 with TRBJ2-7, with no clear D. This CDR3 contains 15 residues. V lost 0 bases, J lost 2 bases, and 11 bases lay in between. Germline lookup yields CDR1 MNHNS and CDR2 SASEGT. The CDR3 coding sequence is TGTGCCAGCAGTGAAGCCCCAACAGTGACCTACGAGCAGTACTTC. Protein product: CASSEAPTVTYEQYF.

The CDR3 spells CASSYRAGGASTDTQYF. The CDR3 region has the DNA TGTGCCAGCAGCTACCGGGCCGGCGGGGCCAGCACAGATACGCAGTATTTT. This sequence joins TRBV7-2 and TRBJ2-3; perhaps TRBD2 as D (6 bases). This CDR3 has 17 amino acids. Germline V gene data show CDR1 as SGHTA and CDR2 as FQGNSA. Trimming took off 4 bases at V and 0 bases at J, with 17 bases between the two ends.

The rearrangement joins TRBV19 to TRBJ2-1; 9 bases are shared with TRBD2. The CDR3 extends over 16 amino acids. Germline V gene sequence: CDR1 LNHDA, CDR2 SQIVND (reference sequence). The trim removed 5 bases at V and 8 bases at J, leaving 13 bases unmatched. As DNA, the CDR3 is TGTGCCAGTAGTGAGACCGGGACTAGCAATACACATGAGCAGTTCTTC. It is translated as CASSETGTSNTHEQFF.

This chain joins TRBV30 and TRBJ1-2, with TRBD1 identical over 9 bases. CDR1 is GTSNPN, CDR2 SVGIG, per germline (reference sequence). The CDR3 is 14 amino acids. The DNA of the CDR3 is TGTGCTTATACGACGGACAGGGGAGAGTATGGCTACACCTTC. Translating it yields CAYTTDRGEYGYTF. The full variable domain, with the rest looked up from reference TRBV30 and TRBJ1-2, is SQTIHQWPATLVQPVGSPLSLECTVEGTSNPNLYWYRQAAGRGLQLLFYSVGIGQISSEVPQNLSASRPQDRQFILSSKKLLLSDSGFYLCAYTTDRGEYGYTFGSGTRLTVV.

V gene TRBV4-2 combines with J gene TRBJ2-7; 9 nucleotides line up with TRBD1. Trimming took 0 bases from V and 4 from J; bases not matched to a gene: 4. The CDR3 is made up of 15 amino acids. CDR1 LGHNA and CDR2 YNFKEQ come from the germline V gene. The CDR3 coding sequence is TGTGCCAGCAGCCAAGAGGGGACAGGGAAATACGAGCAGTACTTC. It yields the protein CASSQEGTGKYEQYF.

This chain uses TRBV4-1 with TRBJ2-1, with TRBD1 matching over 11 bases. The germline CDR1 and CDR2 sequences are MGHRA and YSYEKL. The CDR3 totals 14 residues. V was clipped by 6 bases and J by 7 bases; unmatched bases: 5. The chain's CDR3 is CASRTGTGGNEQFF. CDR3 nucleotides: TGCGCCAGCAGAACCGGGACAGGGGGGAATGAGCAGTTCTTC.

The rearrangement joins TRBV9 to TRBJ2-3; a possible D gene is TRBD2 (5 bases). Looked up from germline, CDR1 is SGDLS and CDR2 is YYNGEE. V lost 0 bases, J lost 4 bases, and 12 bases lay in between. The CDR3 extends over 15 amino acids. CDR3 DNA sequence: TGTGCCAGCAGCGTAGGCAGTAGCGAGGCAGATACGCAGTATTTT. Its protein is CASSVGSSEADTQYF.

The V call is TRBV7-2, the J call TRBJ2-3; D might be TRBD2 (6 bases). The CDR3 covers 16 residues. Germline V lookup: CDR1 SGHTA, CDR2 FQGNSA. V lost 3 bases to trimming and J lost 5 bases, with 18 bases between them. Here the CDR3 DNA reads TGTGCCAGCAGCTTGTACGCCCCGGGACTGTTAGATACGCAGTATTTT. The encoded protein is CASSLYAPGLLDTQYF.

V gene TRBV6-6 combines with J gene TRBJ1-2; D ambiguous. V lost 8 bases and J 6 bases, leaving 19 bases between the germline ends. The length of the CDR3 is 14 residues. Germline CDR1 MNHNY, CDR2 SVGAGI (reference sequence). CDR3 bases: TGTGCCAGCGGCGCCCCGGACTCCTTCCATGGCTACACCTTC. It is translated as CASGAPDSFHGYTF.

The chain uses TRBV4-1 and TRBJ2-3; perhaps TRBD1 as D (5 bases). CDR1 and CDR2 from the germline V gene are MGHRA and YSYEKL. V was clipped by 5 bases and J by 0 bases, with 12 bases between them. The CDR3 contains 15 residues. The CDR3 sequence: CASSTRTLSTDTQYF. CDR3 DNA: TGCGCCAGCAGCACCCGGACACTTAGCACAGATACGCAGTATTTT.

The chain links TRBV13 to TRBJ2-5, with 13 bases fitting TRBD2. V was pared by 6 bases and J by 6 bases, with 4 bases of the junction left unmatched. CDR1 and CDR2 (germline): PRHDT, FYEKMQ (reference sequence). This CDR3 spans 14 amino acids. The CDR3 DNA is TGTGCCAGCAGGACTAGCGGGGGGTCGCAGACCCAGTACTTC. The encoded protein is CASRTSGGSQTQYF.

The rearrangement uses TRBV7-3 and TRBJ2-1; D gene ambiguous. Trimming took off 5 bases at V and 0 bases at J, with 14 bases between the two ends. Germline V gene sequence: CDR1 SGHTA, CDR2 FQGTGA. The length of the CDR3 is 16 residues. The CDR3 loop reads CASSPLWSSSYNEQFF. DNA of the CDR3: TGTGCCAGCAGCCCGCTATGGAGCAGCTCCTACAATGAGCAGTTCTTC.

The V call is TRBV29-1, the J call TRBJ1-2, with D possibly being TRBD1 (6 bases). The germline gives CDR1 SQVTM, CDR2 ANQGSEA. The CDR3 is made up of 13 amino acids. V was cut by 6 bases and J by 8 bases, with 19 bases left in between. CDR3 nucleotide sequence: TGCAGCGTGTCGCAGGGGACCTTGGGGGGCTACACCTTC. Its translation: CSVSQGTLGGYTF.

About this clone itself: The junction departs from the called germline gene at one end, perhaps through a read error. The chain uses TRBV10-3 and TRBJ2-1; 11 nucleotides agree with TRBD2. CDR1 is ENHRY, CDR2 SYGVKD, per germline. The CDR3 has 15 amino acids. Written as DNA, the CDR3 is TGTGCCAGCAGTGACCGGACTAGCGGGCTCAATGAGCAGTTCTTC. Translated, it gives CASSDRTSGLNEQFF.

CDR3 sequence: CASSLSLAGEAQYF. CDR3 nucleotides: TGCGCCAGCAGCTTGAGCCTAGCGGGAGAGGCGCAGTACTTC. This chain uses TRBV5-1 with TRBJ2-7; 10 nucleotides align to TRBD2. The CDR3 sequence is 14 residues long. The germline CDR1 and CDR2 sequences are SGHRS and YFSETQ. J gave up 9 bases and V 1 base, and 7 bases lay outside the gene matches.

The chain couples TRBV5-4 to TRBJ1-1, with D uncertain. Germline V lookup: CDR1 SGHNT, CDR2 YYREEE (reference sequence). Trimming pared 4 bases from V and 1 base from J, leaving 14 bases between. The CDR3 is 15 amino acids. DNA for the CDR3: TGTGCCAGCAGCGCCACAAGTGGGCGGAACACTGAAGCTTTCTTT. This codes for CASSATSGRNTEAFF. The full variable domain, in which reference TRBV5-4 and TRBJ1-1 provide the parts outside the CDR3, is ETGVTQSPTHLIKTRGQQVTLRCSSQSGHNTVSWYQQALGQGPQFIFQYYREEENGRGNFPPRFSGLQFPNYSSELNVNALELDDSALYLCASSATSGRNTEAFFGQGTRLTVV.

The chain carries TRBV11-2 and TRBJ2-2; possible D gene TRBD1, 6 bases. V shed 1 base and J shed 4 bases, with 16 bases lying between them. The CDR3 spans 17 residues. Germline V gene data show CDR1 as SGHAT and CDR2 as FQNNGV. Here the CDR3 reads CASSLVGVAGVTGELFF. The CDR3 DNA follows: TGTGCCAGCAGCTTAGTAGGGGTGGCAGGGGTCACCGGGGAGCTGTTTTTT. Supplemented by reference TRBV11-2 and TRBJ2-2, the full variable domain reads EAGVAQSPRYKIIEKRQSVAFWCNPISGHATLYWYQQILGQGPKLLIQFQNNGVVDDSQLPKDRFSAERLKGVDSTLKIQPAKLEDSAVYLCASSLVGVAGVTGELFFGEGSRLTVL.

The chain recombines TRBV18 with TRBJ1-5; 10 bases map to TRBD1. Germline CDR1 KGHSH, CDR2 LQKENI. V gave up 4 bases and J gave up 7 bases; unmatched junction bases: 10. This CDR3 contains 16 residues. DNA of the CDR3: TGTGCCAGCTCACTGGGACAGGGGCTTAAGGGGCAGCCCCAGCATTTT. Protein product: CASSLGQGLKGQPQHF.

The chain carries TRBV7-2 and TRBJ2-7; D remains unclear. V was shortened by 0 bases and J by 0 bases, with 12 bases between the two germline ends. The germline V gene has CDR1 SGHTA and CDR2 FQGNSA. The CDR3 is 16 residues long. The CDR3 here is CASSLAPEISSYEQYF. The CDR3 coding sequence is TGTGCCAGCAGCTTAGCTCCCGAGATTAGCTCCTACGAGCAGTACTTC.

The chain is built from TRBV15 and TRBJ1-5, with 7 nucleotides matching TRBD1. The junction had 1 base not matched to a gene; V was cut back by 3 bases and J by 2 bases. The CDR3 has 14 residues. Germline-derived CDR1 and CDR2 are LNHNV and YYDKDF (reference sequence). The CDR3 DNA is TGTGCCACCAGCAGGGGGACAGGCAATCAGCCCCAGCATTTT. It encodes CATSRGTGNQPQHF.